A selection of T cell receptor beta chains follows, all from one sample in a study of T cells in Graves' hyperthyroidism and ophthalmopathy. TCRdb called the multiplex PCR reads again in MiXCR, with one record for every CDR3 protein. In the table there are 500,000 to 650,000 distinct CDR3 sequences, roughly 15% of which are singletons. Sequencing was carried out using blood. The receptors stem from a woman in her forties or fifties with Graves' ophthalmopathy. CDR3s include the opening cysteine and the closing phenylalanine or tryptophan. Each record gives: J gene, clone size, V gene, D gene, CDR3 DNA, CDR3 protein. The D gene is left open where the match is weak. Clone size is stated in some rows and not others, as once, few, many or a class when expanded.

J: TRBJ2-7; size: many; V: TRBV7-2; D: TRBD2; DNA: TGTGCCAGCAGCTGGCCGGGACTAGCGGAAGAGCAGTACTTC; CDR3: CASSWPGLAEEQYF
J: TRBJ2-7; size: few; V: TRBV7-2; D: .; DNA: TGTGCCAGCAGCTTCGGACAGTTCTACGAGCAGTACTTC; CDR3: CASSFGQFYEQYF
J: TRBJ1-2; size: many; V: TRBV20-1; D: TRBD1; DNA: TGCAGTGGGCGGGACAGAGTAAACTATGGCTACACCTTC; CDR3: CSGRDRVNYGYTF
J: TRBJ2-2; size: .; V: TRBV24-1; D: .; DNA: TGTGCCACCAGTGATCCCGGGCCGAGGACCGGGGAGCTGTTTTTT; CDR3: CATSDPGPRTGELFF
J: TRBJ1-5; size: .; V: TRBV6-2/TRBV6-3; D: TRBD1; DNA: TGTGCCACCAACCGGGACAGGGATCAGCCCCAGCATTTT; CDR3: CATNRDRDQPQHF
J: TRBJ1-4; size: many; V: TRBV28; D: .; DNA: TGTGCCAGCCTTAATAATGAAAAACTGTTTTTT; CDR3: CASLNNEKLFF
J: TRBJ2-4; size: .; V: TRBV28; D: .; DNA: TGTGCCAGCAGTACCAGCTCCCCCGCCAAAAACATTCAGTACTTC; CDR3: CASSTSSPAKNIQYF
J: TRBJ1-1; size: many; V: TRBV15; D: TRBD1; DNA: TGTGCCACCAGCAGAGTCACAGGGGTCGGCCCTGAAGCTTTCTTT; CDR3: CATSRVTGVGPEAFF
J: TRBJ1-6; size: few; V: TRBV7-2; D: .; DNA: TGTGCCAGCAGCTTACGAGAGGGGGAGGGTTCACCCCTCCACTTT; CDR3: CASSLREGEGSPLHF
J: TRBJ1-5; size: many; V: TRBV19; D: .; DNA: TGTGCCAGTAGTATAGGGACGGGGCGGGTGGACAATCAGCCCCAGCATTTT; CDR3: CASSIGTGRVDNQPQHF
J: TRBJ2-3; size: many; V: TRBV15; D: .; DNA: TGTGCCACCAGCAGTGGCGAACGCACAGATACGCAGTATTTT; CDR3: CATSSGERTDTQYF